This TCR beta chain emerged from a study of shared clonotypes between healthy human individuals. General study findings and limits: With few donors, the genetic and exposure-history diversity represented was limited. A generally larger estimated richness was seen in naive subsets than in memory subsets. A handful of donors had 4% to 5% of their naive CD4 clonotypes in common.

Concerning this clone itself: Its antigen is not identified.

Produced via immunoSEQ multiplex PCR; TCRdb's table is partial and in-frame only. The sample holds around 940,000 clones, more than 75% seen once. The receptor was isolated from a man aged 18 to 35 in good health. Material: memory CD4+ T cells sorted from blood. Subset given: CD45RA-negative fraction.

This CDR3 is CAWSVQATEAFF. CDR3 nucleotides: TGTGCCTGGAGTGTACAGGCCACTGAAGCTTTCTTT. The gene calls are TRBV30 and TRBJ1-1; maybe TRBD1 (5 bases). The CDR3 length is 12 residues. Germline V gene lookup returns CDR1 GTSNPN and CDR2 SVGIG (reference sequence). Trimming removed 0 bases at V and 4 bases at J, with 6 bases between.